The 28 T cell receptor beta chains given below trace back to one sample, sequenced in a study of prognosis after radiotherapy for stage I lung cancer. The study amplified the TCR beta CDR3 region from genomic DNA. This amplification was carried out by two rounds of multiplex PCR. Used in first-round PCR were primers specific to each TRBV and TRBJ gene. TCRdb fed the multiplex PCR reads into MiXCR, producing one record per CDR3 protein. The sample holds approximately 41,000 distinct CDR3 sequences, approximately 24% seen once. The sample in question was PBMCs, obtained before or after stereotactic body radiation therapy (not recorded which). These receptors were obtained from a donor over 45 with non-small cell lung cancer.

This clonotype has ten or more counts. The rearrangement uses TRBV28 and TRBJ1-1, with D possibly matching TRBD1 (5 bases). The germline V gene has CDR1 MDHEN and CDR2 SYDVKM. Trimming removed 4 bases at V and 3 bases at J, with 15 bases between. CDR3 length: 15 amino acids. CDR3 region: CASSSPSAGDTEAFF. CDR3 bases: TGTGCCAGCAGTTCTCCTTCGGCGGGGGACACTGAAGCTTTCTTT.

This clonotype has just a few counts. The chain uses TRBV2 and TRBJ2-3; D uncertain. The CDR3 is 13 amino acids. The ends were cut back, 7 bases at V and 7 bases at J, with 15 bases in the middle. The germline V gene encodes CDR1 SNHLY and CDR2 FYNNEI. In DNA, the CDR3 is TGTGCCAGCAAAGTGGAGCCGAGGTATACGCAGTATTTT. It yields the protein CASKVEPRYTQYF.

Points on this clonotype: A read error may be the cause here, since a much bigger clone is one base away. V and J are TRBV5-6 and TRBJ1-1; 8 bases align to TRBD1. V lost 4 bases and J lost 7; bases outside the gene matches: 6. Germline V gene lookup returns CDR1 SGHDT and CDR2 YYEEEE. The length of the CDR3 is 13 residues. The CDR3 region has the DNA TGTGCCAGCAGCCTCAGGGGGACAGGTGAAGCTTTCTTT. Translating gives CASSLRGTGEAFF.

This clonotype occurred many times. The rearrangement uses TRBV20-1 and TRBJ1-2; the D gene is possibly TRBD1 (6 bases). Germline V gives CDR1 DFQATT, CDR2 SNEGSKA (reference sequence). CDR3 size: 14 residues. V was pared by 7 bases and J by 5 bases, with 20 bases between. CDR3 in amino acids: CSVGGGEGGYGYTF. CDR3 bases: TGCAGTGTGGGGGGGGGTGAGGGGGGATATGGCTACACCTTC.

The chain recombines TRBV14 with TRBJ1-2, with no clear D. V lost 8 bases to trimming and J lost 1 base, with 8 bases between them. From germline, CDR1 is SGHDN and CDR2 FVKESK. The CDR3 is 12 amino acids. CDR3 nucleotide sequence: TGTGCCAGCCAAAATCTTAACTATGGCTACACCTTC. Translation: CASQNLNYGYTF.

This clonotype showed up many times. V usage is TRBV20-1 and J usage is TRBJ1-1, with D hard to call. V was trimmed by 2 bases and J by 1 base, leaving 14 bases between them. From germline, CDR1 is DFQATT and CDR2 SNEGSKA (reference sequence). The CDR3 runs to 15 residues. The CDR3 region is CSARRVARGNTEAFF. In DNA, the CDR3 is TGCAGTGCTAGACGGGTCGCCCGAGGGAACACTGAAGCTTTCTTT.

This clonotype showed up many times. The genes are TRBV2 and TRBJ2-7; TRBD1 might be the D (6 bases). The ends were cut back, 6 bases at V and 6 bases at J, with 12 bases in the middle. Germline V CDR1 and CDR2: SNHLY, FYNNEI. CDR3 length equals 12 residues. The CDR3 DNA reads as TGTGCCAGCAGGGCAGGGGTAGCCGAGCAGTACTTC. It translates to CASRAGVAEQYF.

This clonotype was seen more than once but under ten times. A much larger clone differs by one base, so this may be a read error. The chain joins TRBV10-3 to TRBJ2-7, with D possibly matching TRBD1 (6 bases). The CDR3 is 14 residues long. V lost 7 bases, J lost 2 bases, and 15 bases lay in between. CDR1 and CDR2 from the germline V gene are ENHRY and SYGVKD. The CDR3 sequence: CAIKGDRSPYEQYF. The CDR3 DNA reads TGTGCCATCAAAGGCGACAGGAGCCCCTACGAGCAGTACTTC.

For this clonotype: A much larger clonotype is one base distant, so this may be a read error. This sequence joins TRBV15 and TRBJ1-4; tentatively, D is TRBD1 (5 bases). Germline CDR1 LNHNV, CDR2 YYDKDF (reference sequence). The CDR3 runs 16 residues. Trimming took off 3 bases at V and 7 bases at J, with 18 bases between the two ends. DNA of the CDR3: TGTGCCACCAGCAGTGCCAAGACAGAGCTTCCTGAAAAACTGTTTTTT. Protein: CATSSAKTELPEKLFF.

The count of this clonotype is one. Since a much larger clone is just one base distant, this may be a read error. The chain recombines TRBV2 with TRBJ2-4; no reliable D call. The length of the CDR3 is 14 residues. Trimming stripped 2 bases from V and 4 bases from J, with 9 bases between. The V gene's germline CDR1 is SNHLY and CDR2 FYNNEI. The CDR3 sequence is CASSETQLKNIQYF. The CDR3 DNA sequence: TGTGCCAGCAGTGAAACGCAATTAAAAAACATTCAGTACTTC.

There are many counts of this clonotype. This chain joins TRBV19 and TRBJ1-4; D is ambiguous. The CDR3 totals 14 residues. The V gene lost 7 bases and the J gene lost 0 bases, with 9 bases spanning the gap. In germline, CDR1 is LNHDA, CDR2 SQIVND (reference sequence). The CDR3 nucleotides are TGTGCCAGTACCCGTGGGACAACTAATGAAAAACTGTTTTTT. It is translated as CASTRGTTNEKLFF.

This clonotype appeared many times. The genes are TRBV30 and TRBJ2-3; D remains ambiguous. CDR1 is GTSNPN and CDR2 is SVGIG in the germline V gene (reference sequence). V was clipped by 1 base and J by 0 bases, with 11 bases between them. The CDR3 consists of 15 residues. This chain's CDR3 is CAWSALSYSTDTQYF. CDR3 sequence (DNA): TGTGCCTGGAGTGCCCTAAGTTACAGCACAGATACGCAGTATTTT. The full variable domain, rest sourced from reference TRBV30 and TRBJ2-3, is SQTIHQWPATLVQPVGSPLSLECTVEGTSNPNLYWYRQAAGRGLQLLFYSVGIGQISSEVPQNLSASRPQDRQFILSSKKLLLSDSGFYLCAWSALSYSTDTQYFGPGTRLTVL.

This clonotype was recorded at least ten times. This sequence joins TRBV15 and TRBJ2-3; D may be TRBD1 (5 bases). This CDR3 comprises 13 residues. Trimming removed 8 bases from V and 4 bases from J, with 13 bases in between. Germline values: CDR1 LNHNV, CDR2 YYDKDF (reference sequence). The CDR3: CATGWGRSDTQYF. Written as DNA, the CDR3 is TGTGCCACCGGATGGGGCAGGTCAGATACGCAGTATTTT.

This clonotype was picked up many times. As DNA, the CDR3 is TGTGCTAGTGACCCGGGACAGGACGCCTACGAGCAGTACTTC. Translating it yields CASDPGQDAYEQYF. This chain joins TRBV12-5 and TRBJ2-7, with 8 bases fitting TRBD1. After removal of 7 bases from V and 2 bases from J, the junction contained 7 bases not matched to a gene. The CDR3 extends over 14 amino acids. The germline gives CDR1 LGHNT, CDR2 FRNRAP.

V and J are TRBV4-1 and TRBJ2-1; 10 nucleotides line up with TRBD2. Germline V lookup: CDR1 MGHRA, CDR2 YSYEKL. CDR3 length: 15 residues. Unmatched junction bases numbered 3, after V lost 4 bases and J lost 3 bases. The CDR3 reads CASSRAGGSYNEQFF. The CDR3 DNA sequence: TGCGCCAGCAGCCGAGCGGGGGGGAGCTACAATGAGCAGTTCTTC.

In its sample, this clonotype was seen many times. The CDR3 protein is CASSDHLGLAVNTDTQYF. The CDR3 coding sequence is TGTGCCAGCAGTGACCATCTTGGACTAGCGGTGAACACAGATACGCAGTATTTT. The rearrangement uses TRBV25-1 and TRBJ2-3, with 10 nucleotides matching TRBD2. The germline V gene has CDR1 MGHDK and CDR2 SYGVNS. The CDR3 is 18 amino acids. Trimming at V came to 3 bases and at J to 2 bases, leaving 11 bases not matched to a gene.

Points on this clonotype: It is likely a read error, because the conserved phenylalanine at the end of the CDR3 is missing. The chain combines TRBV6-4 with TRBJ2-6; TRBD1 matches at 7 bases. The CDR3 sequence is 14 residues long. Germline CDR1 is MRHNA and CDR2 is SNTAGT. After removal of 7 bases from V and 5 bases from J, the junction contained 5 bases not matched to a gene. The CDR3 sequence: CASKTGPRANVLTL. CDR3 coding DNA: TGTGCCAGCAAGACAGGGCCTAGGGCCAACGTCCTGACTTTA.

This clonotype was seen at least ten times. The J gene is TRBJ1-2, the V gene TRBV6-1; possibly TRBD1 for D (5 bases). This CDR3 spans 14 amino acids. The germline V gene encodes CDR1 MNHNS and CDR2 SASEGT. Trimming stripped 3 bases from V and 0 bases from J, with 8 bases between. CDR3 sequence reads: CASSEGGANYGYTF. The CDR3 DNA is TGTGCCAGCAGTGAGGGGGGAGCTAACTATGGCTACACCTTC.

This clonotype was observed at least ten times. V gene TRBV5-1 combines with J gene TRBJ1-4, with unresolved D. This CDR3 has 16 amino acids. V shed 2 bases and J shed 1 base, with 12 bases lying between them. Germline V CDR1 and CDR2: SGHRS, YFSETQ. This chain's CDR3 is CASSFVPIQTNEKLFF. CDR3 DNA: TGCGCCAGCAGCTTTGTACCTATACAAACTAATGAAAAACTGTTTTTT.

This clonotype was counted at least ten times. V and J are TRBV3-1 and TRBJ2-7; 8 bases map to TRBD2. CDR1 LGHDT and CDR2 YNNKEL come from the germline V gene (reference sequence). The CDR3 runs 17 residues. The V gene end was trimmed by 4 bases and the J gene end by 9 bases; junction bases not matched to a gene: 20. This CDR3 reads CASSRSLAGQFPGRQYF. For the CDR3, the DNA is TGTGCCAGCAGCCGGAGCCTAGCGGGTCAATTCCCCGGACGGCAGTACTTC.

A word on this clonotype: The likely explanation is a read error, given a far larger clone one base away. The chain joins TRBV6-2 or TRBV6-3 to TRBJ1-5; D might be TRBD1 (5 bases). Germline CDR1 is MNHEY and CDR2 is SVGEGT. The CDR3 spans 14 residues. V lost 5 bases and J 3 bases, leaving 11 bases between the germline ends. The CDR3: CASSATDNNQPQHF. In DNA, the CDR3 is TGTGCCAGCAGTGCGACAGATAACAATCAGCCCCAGCATTTT.

This clonotype came up many times. This chain links TRBV6-5 with TRBJ2-7, with D maybe TRBD2 (5 bases). The CDR3 has 15 residues. CDR1 MNHEY and CDR2 SVGAGI come from the germline V gene. V gave up 0 bases and J gave up 5 bases, with 14 bases separating them. In nucleotides, the CDR3 is TGTGCCAGCAGTTACTCGATGAGAAACGGGAACGAGCAGTACTTC. Protein: CASSYSMRNGNEQYF.

This clonotype was detected only a few times. A read error may be the cause here, since a much bigger clone is one base away. The rearrangement links TRBV10-2 to TRBJ2-7, with 9 positions matching TRBD1. Germline CDR1 is WSHSY and CDR2 is SAAADI. After removal of 0 bases from V and 4 bases from J, the junction contained 16 bases not matched to a gene. There are 19 residues in the CDR3. In DNA form, the CDR3 reads TGCGCCAGCAGTGAGTCCCCCGGGACAGGGCAGCTACCGTTATACGAGCAGTACTTC. This sequence encodes CASSESPGTGQLPLYEQYF.

With respect to this clonotype: A far larger clone lies a single base away; this is likely a read error. The chain combines TRBV6-1 with TRBJ2-2, with 7 bases aligning to TRBD1. V gave up 6 bases and J gave up 3 bases; unmatched junction bases: 10. CDR1 is MNHNS, CDR2 SASEGT, per germline. This CDR3 is 16 amino acids long. The CDR3 loop reads CASRDRTGGYTGELFF. The CDR3 DNA follows: TGTGCCAGCAGAGACAGGACAGGTGGGTACACCGGGGAGCTGTTTTTT.

The CDR3 coding sequence is TGTGCCAGCTCCTGGGACAGGAGCACAGATACGCAGTATTTT. Residues: CASSWDRSTDTQYF. J is TRBJ2-3 and V is TRBV18, with 8 bases aligning to TRBD1. Germline V CDR1 and CDR2: KGHSH, LQKENI. CDR3 length equals 14 residues. After removal of 6 bases from V and 0 bases from J, the junction contained 2 bases not matched to a gene.

This clonotype has at least ten counts. This chain connects TRBV6-4 to TRBJ1-1; D might be TRBD1 (5 bases). The length of the CDR3 is 15 residues. The germline gives CDR1 MRHNA, CDR2 SNTAGT. Trimming cost V 10 bases and J 0 bases, with 18 bases left between them. The CDR3 sequence is CAISRGPRMNTEAFF. For the CDR3, the DNA is TGTGCCATCTCGAGGGGACCCAGAATGAACACTGAAGCTTTCTTT.

This clonotype was found many times. The V and J genes are TRBV27 and TRBJ1-6; D call uncertain. This CDR3 region has 12 residues. Germline V gives CDR1 MNHEY, CDR2 SMNVEV (reference sequence). V lost 2 bases and J lost 8, with 4 bases in between. The chain's CDR3 is CASSLNDSPLHF. The DNA of the CDR3 is TGTGCCAGCAGTTTAAATGATTCACCCCTCCACTTT.

On this clonotype itself: A read error may produce the germline difference seen at one junction end. The chain carries TRBV5-1 and TRBJ2-2, with a tentative D call TRBD2 (6 bases). This CDR3 contains 14 residues. Germline values: CDR1 SGHRS, CDR2 YFSETQ. CDR3 loop: CASSDTSITGELFF. In DNA form, the CDR3 reads TGCGCCAGCAGTGATACTAGCATCACCGGGGAACTGTTTTTT.